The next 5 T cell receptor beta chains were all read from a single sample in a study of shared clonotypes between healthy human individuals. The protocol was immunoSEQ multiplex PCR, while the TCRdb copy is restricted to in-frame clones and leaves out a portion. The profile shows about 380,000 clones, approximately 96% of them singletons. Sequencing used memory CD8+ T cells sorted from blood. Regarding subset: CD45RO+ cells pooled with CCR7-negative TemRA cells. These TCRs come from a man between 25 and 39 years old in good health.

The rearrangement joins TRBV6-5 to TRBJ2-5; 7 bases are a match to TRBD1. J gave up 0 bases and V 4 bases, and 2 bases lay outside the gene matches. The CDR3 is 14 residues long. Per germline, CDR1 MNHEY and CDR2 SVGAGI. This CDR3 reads CASSSTGNQETQYF. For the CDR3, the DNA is TGTGCCAGCAGTTCGACAGGGAACCAAGAGACCCAGTACTTC.

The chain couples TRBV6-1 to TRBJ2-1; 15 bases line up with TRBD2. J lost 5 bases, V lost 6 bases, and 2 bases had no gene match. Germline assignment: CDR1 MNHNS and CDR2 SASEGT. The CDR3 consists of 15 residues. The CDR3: CASSGLAGGNNEQFF. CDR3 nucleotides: TGTGCCAGCAGCGGACTAGCGGGAGGGAACAATGAGCAGTTCTTC.

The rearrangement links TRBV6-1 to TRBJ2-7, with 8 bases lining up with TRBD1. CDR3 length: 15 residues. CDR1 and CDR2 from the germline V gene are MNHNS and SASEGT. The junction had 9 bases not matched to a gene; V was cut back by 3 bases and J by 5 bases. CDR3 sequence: CASSDIQGDYDEQYF. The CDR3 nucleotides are TGTGCCAGCAGTGACATACAGGGGGATTACGACGAGCAGTACTTC.

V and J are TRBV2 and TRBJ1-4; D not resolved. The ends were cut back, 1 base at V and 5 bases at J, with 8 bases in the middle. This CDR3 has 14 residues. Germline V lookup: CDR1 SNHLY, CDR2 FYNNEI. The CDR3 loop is CASSEVHTNEKLFF. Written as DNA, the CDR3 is TGTGCCAGCAGTGAAGTACATACCAATGAAAAACTGTTTTTT.

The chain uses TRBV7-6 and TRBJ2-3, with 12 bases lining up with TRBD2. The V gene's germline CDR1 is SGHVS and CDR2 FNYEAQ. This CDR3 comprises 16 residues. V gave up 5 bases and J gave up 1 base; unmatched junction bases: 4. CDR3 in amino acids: CASSLGLAGRTDTQYF. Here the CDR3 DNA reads TGTGCCAGCAGCCTCGGACTAGCGGGACGCACAGATACGCAGTATTTT.